The rows below give T cell receptor beta chains drawn from one sample of a study of identical twins. TCRdb re-called the 5' RACE reads with MiXCR, one entry per CDR3 protein. The sample has hundreds of thousands of distinct CDR3 sequences, 5.5% to 7% seen once. The same specimen was also included in a second study, on yellow fever vaccine responses in identical twins.

The specimen was memory (CD45RO+) T cells sorted from blood. These receptors were collected from a woman aged 18-29 years in good health. CDR3s include the opening cysteine and the closing phenylalanine or tryptophan. The order of the fields is V gene, CDR3 protein.

TRBV12-3/TRBV12-4 | CASRTSLSGANVLTF
TRBV4-1 | CASSLIGVAKNIQYF
TRBV5-1 | CASSFGDFNTEAFF
TRBV9 | CASGRGANVLTF
TRBV29-1 | CSAKAEWVGELFF
TRBV12-3/TRBV12-4 | CASSLALLAYNEQFF
TRBV29-1 | CSVEDTGGHNEQFF
TRBV12-3/TRBV12-4 | CASSLLAGAGTDTQYF
TRBV27 | CASSLQQGSGEQFF
TRBV5-8 | CASSTRDSRTDTQYF
TRBV3-1 | CASSQGQGRGNEQFF
TRBV5-5 | CASSSDWRSGNEKLFF
TRBV7-9 | CASSRTAGGGYTF
TRBV28 | CASSLNRVTNYGYTF
TRBV20-1 | CSARVGTERGPWANVLTF
TRBV20-1 | CSASGTASNEQFF
TRBV5-6 | CASSPGTSERSEQFF
TRBV28 | CASSLGTVKQFF
TRBV24-1 | CATSENEATGAYEQYF
TRBV14 | CASSSQENTEAFF
TRBV20-1 | CSVPSGSTDTQYF
TRBV7-2 | CASSLGPALEQFF
TRBV21-1 | CASSKRAGGPETQYF
TRBV12-3/TRBV12-4 | CAKTGRMGYQETQYF
TRBV5-1 | CASSLVARSYEQYF
TRBV3-1 | CASSQGIPETQYF
TRBV5-1 | CASSLGDRSYGYTF